A single sample is the source of the 9 T cell receptor beta chains below, sequenced in a study of cytomegalovirus exposure and HLA in healthy donors (dated by TCRdb to about 2017). Libraries were prepared through the immunoSEQ multiplex PCR assay. For the multiplex PCR, a mixture combining 60 forward primers for TCR Vbeta segments and 13 reverse primers for TCR Jbeta segments was used. TCRdb limited this immuneACCESS table to in-frame rearrangements with V and J called. A share of clones is missing; checked studies link under half to unresolved V genes, and the rest is unexplained. This sample comprises 100,000 to 150,000 clones, more than 65% of them detected only once. About 13% of the sample rests with the top ten. Sequencing was carried out using PBMCs. These receptors were obtained from a woman aged 40-49 years in good health and CMV-seropositive.

This sequence joins TRBV4-1 and TRBJ2-3; the D is unclear. This CDR3 is 16 amino acids long. The germline V gene encodes CDR1 MGHRA and CDR2 YSYEKL. The ends were cut back, 0 bases at V and 2 bases at J, with 12 bases in the middle. The CDR3 DNA is TGCGCCAGCAGCCAAGAACCAGGCCTTAACACAGATACGCAGTATTTT. It encodes CASSQEPGLNTDTQYF.

This clone was seen a few times. V gene TRBV29-1 combines with J gene TRBJ2-2, with TRBD2 matching 13 bases. Germline V CDR1 and CDR2: SQVTM, ANQGSEA. Trimming removed 6 bases from V and 7 bases from J; junction bases left unmatched: 11. The CDR3 is made up of 16 amino acids. In DNA form, the CDR3 reads TGCAGCGTCGACGGACTAGCGGGAGAGCATGGCGGGGAGCTGTTTTTT. Amino acids: CSVDGLAGEHGGELFF.

The V and J genes are TRBV28 and TRBJ2-7; TRBD2 is a possible D gene (5 bases). Trimming removed 4 bases at V and 7 bases at J, with 17 bases between. The CDR3 runs 14 residues. Per germline, CDR1 MDHEN and CDR2 SYDVKM. The CDR3 nucleotides are TGTGCCAGCAGTTCCCCAAGTAAGAGGGTTGAGCAGTACTTC. Protein: CASSSPSKRVEQYF.

The rearrangement links TRBV7-8 to TRBJ2-3; perhaps TRBD2 as D (5 bases). The CDR3 runs to 14 residues. Trimming removed 5 bases from V and 2 bases from J, with 11 bases in between. Germline assignment: CDR1 SGHVS and CDR2 FQNEAQ. CDR3 DNA sequence: TGTGCCAGCAGCCCCGGGGAATTCACAGATACGCAGTATTTT. Translation: CASSPGEFTDTQYF.

The gene calls are TRBV18 and TRBJ2-4; TRBD1 is a possible D gene (5 bases). The CDR3 is made up of 13 amino acids. V was shortened by 6 bases and J by 10 bases, with 16 bases between the two germline ends. Germline loops: CDR1 KGHSH, CDR2 LQKENI. In nucleotides, the CDR3 is TGTGCCAGCTCCATCCGAGTAGGGGTGATTCAGTACTTC. As protein: CASSIRVGVIQYF.

V and J are TRBV15 and TRBJ1-2; a possible D gene is TRBD1 (6 bases). The V gene's germline CDR1 is LNHNV and CDR2 YYDKDF (reference sequence). This CDR3 spans 14 amino acids. Trimming shortened V by 0 bases and J by 8 bases, and 13 bases separated the two germline ends. CDR3 in amino acids: CATSRDPQGSGYTF. The DNA of the CDR3 is TGTGCCACCAGCAGAGATCCGCAGGGGAGCGGCTACACCTTC.

The rearrangement joins TRBV4-1 to TRBJ2-7; no definite D call. The ends were cut back, 2 bases at V and 3 bases at J, with 8 bases in the middle. Germline values: CDR1 MGHRA, CDR2 YSYEKL. CDR3 length equals 13 residues. The CDR3 coding sequence is TGCGCCAGCAGCCAAAATGCGGACTACGAGCAGTACTTC. It is translated as CASSQNADYEQYF.

This rearrangement joins TRBV30 to TRBJ1-5; D ambiguous. V shed 0 bases and J shed 1 base, with 4 bases lying between them. Germline V gene sequence: CDR1 GTSNPN, CDR2 SVGIG (reference sequence). The CDR3 sequence is 13 residues long. Here the CDR3 reads CAWSVRSNQPQHF. As DNA, the CDR3 is TGTGCCTGGAGTGTACGGAGCAATCAGCCCCAGCATTTT.

This clone was seen a single time. The chain carries TRBV5-1 and TRBJ2-7; possible D gene TRBD1, 6 bases. Germline CDR1 is SGHRS and CDR2 is YFSETQ. Trimming shortened V by 0 bases and J by 3 bases, and 10 bases separated the two germline ends. The CDR3 extends over 14 amino acids. CDR3 DNA: TGCGCCAGCAGCTTGGAGGGGGACCTCTACGAGCAGTACTTC. Translation: CASSLEGDLYEQYF. Combining the CDR3 with reference TRBV5-1 and TRBJ2-7 gives the whole variable domain KAGVTQTPRYLIKTRGQQVTLSCSPISGHRSVSWYQQTPGQGLQFLFEYFSETQRNKGNFPGRFSGRQFSNSRSEMNVSTLELGDSALYLCASSLEGDLYEQYFGPGTRLTVT.